This T cell receptor beta chain was identified during a study of T-cell reconstitution after alpha-beta-depleted transplantation in children. The CDR3 is made up of 13 amino acids. Trimming removed 3 bases from V and 6 bases from J; junction bases left unmatched: 4. The germline V gene encodes CDR1 DFQATT and CDR2 SNEGSKA (reference sequence). Unique molecular identifiers were used in preparing the TCRbeta library. Each CDR3 protein gets one entry after TCRdb re-called the PCR reads with MiXCR. The sample records about 480,000 distinct CDR3 sequences, approximately 12% being singletons. The sample here was PBMCs from the stem cell graft donor, taken from the stem cell graft. This rearrangement joins TRBV20-1 to TRBJ2-2; 7 bases fit TRBD1. This clonotype was sampled from a human donor who donated a stem cell graft to a child with combined immunodeficiency. The DNA of the CDR3 is TGCAGTGCTAGTGAGACAGGGTCCGGGGAGCTGTTTTTT. Encoded protein: CSASETGSGELFF.